Reported below is one TCR beta chain. The V gene end was trimmed by 4 bases and the J gene end by 1 base; junction bases not matched to a gene: 0. Germline values: CDR1 MGHDK, CDR2 SYGVNS. This CDR3 contains 14 residues. Assay: immunoSEQ multiplex PCR; the TCRdb copy retains only in-frame clones and omits some. The profile shows approximately 160,000 clones, roughly 90% of them singletons. This record comes from a study of blood T cell repertoires in COVID-19. In the study overall: There were acute and convalescent COVID-19 samples, and they came from the United States, Italy and Spain.

The receptor was derived from a man between 60 and 70 years old with active or convalescent COVID-19. Sequenced input: peripheral blood. The chain links TRBV25-1 to TRBJ2-2; 7 bases fit TRBD1. The CDR3 is CASSGDRNTGELFF. The CDR3 DNA reads as TGTGCCAGCAGTGGGGACAGGAACACCGGGGAGCTGTTTTTT.